This TCR beta chain was identified during a study of T cells in localized non-small cell lung cancer. Overall study results and limits: Heterogeneity cannot be ruled out, as sequencing used one tumor region only. Longer overall survival was associated with a higher density of T cells in the blood.

About this clone: Its antigen is unidentified.

Germline V CDR1 and CDR2: MDHEN, SYDVKM. There are 18 residues in the CDR3. Trimming removed 3 bases from V and 1 base from J; junction bases left unmatched: 8. Measured with immunoSEQ multiplex PCR; TCRdb has only the in-frame clones, and not every one. The sample includes some 52,000 clones, 60% to 85% seen only once; the top ten take roughly 4%. This sample comprised PBMCs, obtained before any cancer treatment. The rearrangement links TRBV28 to TRBJ2-6; 8 nucleotides line up with TRBD1. This receptor was identified in a woman aged 35-75 years with stage II lung adenocarcinoma. CDR3 coding DNA: TGTGCCAGCAGTTTGAGCTCCAGGGGGCTATCTGGGGCCAACGTCCTGACTTTC. It yields the protein CASSLSSRGLSGANVLTF.